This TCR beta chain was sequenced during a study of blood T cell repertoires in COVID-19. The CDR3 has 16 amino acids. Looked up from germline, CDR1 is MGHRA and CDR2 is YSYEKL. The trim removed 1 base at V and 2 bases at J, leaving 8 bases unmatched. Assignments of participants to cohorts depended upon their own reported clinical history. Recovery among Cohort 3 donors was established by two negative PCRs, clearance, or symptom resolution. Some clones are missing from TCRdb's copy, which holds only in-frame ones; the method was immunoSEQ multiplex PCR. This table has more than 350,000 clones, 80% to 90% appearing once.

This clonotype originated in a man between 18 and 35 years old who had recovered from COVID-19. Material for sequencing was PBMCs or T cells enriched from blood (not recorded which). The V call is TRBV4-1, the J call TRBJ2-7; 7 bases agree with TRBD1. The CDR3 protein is CASSQVGAGGTYEQYF. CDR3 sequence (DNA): TGCGCCAGCAGCCAAGTCGGCGCAGGGGGTACCTACGAGCAGTACTTC.